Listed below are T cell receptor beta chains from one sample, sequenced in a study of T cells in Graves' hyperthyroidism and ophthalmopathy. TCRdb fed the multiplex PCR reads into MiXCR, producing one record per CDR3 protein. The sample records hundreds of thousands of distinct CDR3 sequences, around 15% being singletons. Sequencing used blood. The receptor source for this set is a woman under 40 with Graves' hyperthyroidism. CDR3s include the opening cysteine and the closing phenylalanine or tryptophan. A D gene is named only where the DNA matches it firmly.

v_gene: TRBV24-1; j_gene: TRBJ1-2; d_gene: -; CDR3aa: CATSDEDSYGYTF
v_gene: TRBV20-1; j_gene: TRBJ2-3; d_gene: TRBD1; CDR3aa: CSARDLGQGAYTQYF
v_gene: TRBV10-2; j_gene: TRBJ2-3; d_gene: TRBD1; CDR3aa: CASSAGGGPDTQYF
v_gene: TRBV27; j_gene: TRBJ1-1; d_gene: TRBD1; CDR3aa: CASRTGRGDHTEAFF
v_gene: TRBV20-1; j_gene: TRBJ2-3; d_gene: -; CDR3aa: CSTRGSGTDTQYF
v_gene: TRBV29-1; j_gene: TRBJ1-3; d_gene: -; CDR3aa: CSVLAGAGNTIYF
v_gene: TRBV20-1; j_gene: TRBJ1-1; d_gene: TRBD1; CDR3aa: CSAASGQGNTEAFF
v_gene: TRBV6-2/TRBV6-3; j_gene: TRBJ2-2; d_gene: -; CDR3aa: CASGPGRTGELFF
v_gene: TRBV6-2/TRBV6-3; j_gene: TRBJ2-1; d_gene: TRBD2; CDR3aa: CASRQREGGGNEQFF
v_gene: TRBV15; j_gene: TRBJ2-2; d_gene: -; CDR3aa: CATSRGGGFTGELFF